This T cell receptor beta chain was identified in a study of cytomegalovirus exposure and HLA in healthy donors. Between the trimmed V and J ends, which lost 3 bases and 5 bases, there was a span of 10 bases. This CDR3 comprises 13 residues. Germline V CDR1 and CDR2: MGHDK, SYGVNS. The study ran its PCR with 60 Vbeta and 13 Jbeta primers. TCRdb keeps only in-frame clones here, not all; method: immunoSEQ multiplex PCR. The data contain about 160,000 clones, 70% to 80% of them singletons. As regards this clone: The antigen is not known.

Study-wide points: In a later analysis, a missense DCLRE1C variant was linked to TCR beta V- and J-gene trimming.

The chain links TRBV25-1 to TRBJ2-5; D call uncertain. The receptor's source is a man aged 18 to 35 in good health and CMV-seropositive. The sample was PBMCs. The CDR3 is CASSDYDWETQYF. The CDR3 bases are TGTGCCAGCAGTGACTATGATTGGGAGACCCAGTACTTC.